The 30 T cell receptor beta chains reported below all come from one sample, sequenced in a study of blood T cell repertoires in COVID-19. Clones were sequenced by immunoSEQ multiplex PCR, and TCRdb holds only the in-frame ones, with some missing. This repertoire shows about 170,000 clones, about four fifths found once; its top ten account for more than 10%. The sample taken for sequencing was PBMCs or T cells enriched from blood (not recorded which). These receptors all come from a man aged 50 to 59 who had recovered from COVID-19.

In this sample, this clone turned up once. This chain connects TRBV4-2 to TRBJ1-2, with TRBD1 identical over 10 bases. From germline, CDR1 is LGHNA and CDR2 YNFKEQ. The CDR3 loop spans 16 amino acids. The junction had 7 bases not matched to a gene; V was cut back by 0 bases and J by 6 bases. The chain's CDR3 is CASSQELLDRGDGYTF. In DNA, the CDR3 is TGTGCCAGCAGCCAAGAGCTGCTGGACAGGGGGGATGGCTACACCTTC.

V and J are TRBV5-1 and TRBJ2-3; D gene ambiguous. The germline V gene has CDR1 SGHRS and CDR2 YFSETQ. V was cut by 0 bases and J by 6 bases, with 11 bases left in between. The CDR3 consists of 14 residues. This chain's CDR3 is CASSLDSDLDTQYF. CDR3 DNA sequence: TGCGCCAGCAGCTTGGACTCTGACTTGGATACGCAGTATTTT.

The J gene is TRBJ2-3, the V gene TRBV6-6; 9 nucleotides match TRBD2. With V trimmed by 4 bases and J by 6 bases, 11 bases remained unmatched. This CDR3 contains 16 residues. Germline V gene sequence: CDR1 MNHNY, CDR2 SVGAGI (reference sequence). This CDR3 is CASSSYSGRSLDTQYF. The CDR3 bases are TGTGCCAGCAGTTCCTATAGCGGGAGATCCCTCGATACGCAGTATTTT.

The rearrangement uses TRBV3-1 (or the pseudogene TRBV3-2) and TRBJ1-5, with TRBD1 matching 8 bases. V dropped 1 base and J dropped 6; count of bases not matched to a gene: 5. Germline loops: CDR1 LGHDT, CDR2 YNNKEL (reference sequence). The CDR3 runs 15 residues. CDR3 in amino acids: CASSQVPGGGQPQHF. As DNA, the CDR3 is TGTGCCAGCAGCCAAGTCCCAGGGGGCGGTCAGCCCCAGCATTTT.

The CDR3 loop reads CASSLEPSGGAREQFF. Written as DNA, the CDR3 is TGCGCCAGCAGCTTGGAGCCTAGCGGGGGGGCCCGTGAGCAGTTCTTC. The chain is built from TRBV5-1 and TRBJ2-1, with TRBD2 matching over 12 bases. This CDR3 spans 16 amino acids. The germline gives CDR1 SGHRS, CDR2 YFSETQ. J lost 9 bases, V lost 0 bases, and 7 bases had no gene match.

This chain uses TRBV28 with TRBJ1-3; D ambiguous. Germline CDR1 reads MDHEN; CDR2 reads SYDVKM. The CDR3 extends over 14 amino acids. V was shortened by 7 bases and J by 9 bases, with 19 bases between the two germline ends. The CDR3 protein is CASIPTSSISTIYF. The CDR3 nucleotides read TGTGCCAGCATTCCGACCTCTAGTATTAGCACCATATATTTT.

The count of this clone is one. V and J are TRBV5-1 and TRBJ1-2, with TRBD1 matching over 7 bases. Germline V gene sequence: CDR1 SGHRS, CDR2 YFSETQ. V lost 0 bases to trimming and J lost 3 bases; unmatched junction nucleotides: 2. The CDR3 is made up of 14 amino acids. The CDR3 sequence is CASSLEGAYYGYTF. The DNA of the CDR3 is TGCGCCAGCAGCTTGGAGGGGGCCTACTATGGCTACACCTTC.

This chain connects TRBV2 to TRBJ2-3, with D possibly TRBD1 on 7 matching bases. The V gene's germline CDR1 is SNHLY and CDR2 FYNNEI. This CDR3 contains 13 residues. The CDR3 loop reads CAGGTETTDTQYF. CDR3 DNA sequence: TGTGCTGGGGGGACAGAGACGACAGATACGCAGTATTTT.

The genes are TRBV11-2 and TRBJ1-1; D remains unclear. Germline CDR1 SGHAT, CDR2 FQNNGV. The CDR3 is 12 residues long. The ends were cut back, 5 bases at V and 5 bases at J, with 9 bases in the middle. The CDR3 here is CASSPRFTEAFF. In DNA form, the CDR3 reads TGTGCCAGCAGCCCACGGTTTACTGAAGCTTTCTTT.

The rearrangement links TRBV27 to TRBJ2-7; 12 bases map to TRBD2. Germline V gene data show CDR1 as MNHEY and CDR2 as SMNVEV (reference sequence). Trimming removed 0 bases from V and 0 bases from J; junction bases left unmatched: 9. CDR3 length: 19 amino acids. CDR3 coding DNA: TGTGCCAGCAGTTTATCCTGGACTAGCGGGGCCGTCAGCTCCTACGAGCAGTACTTC. Residues: CASSLSWTSGAVSSYEQYF.

The gene calls are TRBV28 and TRBJ2-7; 8 nucleotides line up with TRBD1. The ends lost 7 bases at V and 2 bases at J; junction bases unmatched: 7. The CDR3 has 14 residues. CDR1 and CDR2 (germline): MDHEN, SYDVKM. The CDR3 region is CASTSGQGAYEQYF. In nucleotides, the CDR3 is TGTGCCAGCACCAGCGGACAGGGCGCCTACGAGCAGTACTTC.

This chain uses TRBV3-1 (or the pseudogene TRBV3-2) with TRBJ1-1; D uncertain. From germline, CDR1 is LGHDT and CDR2 YNNKEL (reference sequence). Trimming took 4 bases from V and 3 from J, leaving 12 bases between them. The CDR3 length is 14 residues. CDR3 loop: CASSPKGGYTEAFF. The CDR3 DNA follows: TGTGCCAGCAGCCCCAAAGGAGGCTACACTGAAGCTTTCTTT.

The chain recombines TRBV5-1 with TRBJ2-7, with TRBD1 matching over 7 bases. This CDR3 region has 13 residues. Germline trimming cut 4 bases from V and 2 bases from J; bases unmatched to any gene: 3. Germline V gene lookup returns CDR1 SGHRS and CDR2 YFSETQ. The DNA of the CDR3 is TGCGCCAGCAGCGGGGACAGTACCTACGAGCAGTACTTC. Translation gives CASSGDSTYEQYF.

The rearrangement joins TRBV2 to TRBJ1-5; TRBD1 agrees at 7 bases. The CDR3 consists of 15 residues. Germline CDR1 reads SNHLY; CDR2 reads FYNNEI. The J segment lost 1 base and the V segment lost 4 bases, leaving 4 bases of the junction unmatched. DNA for the CDR3: TGTGCCAGCAGTGGAGGACAGGCCAGCAATCAGCCCCAGCATTTT. This encodes CASSGGQASNQPQHF. The variable domain in full, with the rest retrieved from reference TRBV2 and TRBJ1-5, is EPEVTQTPSHQVTQMGQEVILRCVPISNHLYFYWYRQILGQKVEFLVSFYNNEISEKSEIFDDQFSVERPDGSNFTLKIRSTKLEDSAMYFCASSGGQASNQPQHFGDGTRLSIL.

This chain links TRBV7-2 with TRBJ1-2; unclear D gene. The CDR3 is 16 amino acids. Trimming stripped 2 bases from V and 4 bases from J, with 17 bases between. CDR1 and CDR2 from the germline V gene are SGHTA and FQGNSA. CDR3 amino acids: CASSLTYSAPSYGYTF. DNA for the CDR3: TGTGCCAGCAGCTTAACCTACAGTGCCCCATCCTATGGCTACACCTTC.

This clone was counted once. CDR3: CASSLGRGTQGRGEKLFF. In DNA, the CDR3 is TGTGCCAGCAGCTTAGGGCGGGGAACACAAGGGAGGGGTGAAAAACTGTTTTTT. V gene TRBV11-2 combines with J gene TRBJ1-4, with D perhaps TRBD1 (5 bases). The V gene's germline CDR1 is SGHAT and CDR2 FQNNGV. The CDR3 spans 18 residues. V lost 1 base and J 7 bases, leaving 22 bases between the germline ends.

The chain employs TRBV28 and TRBJ2-7; 9 bases are a match to TRBD2. In germline, CDR1 is MDHEN, CDR2 SYDVKM. The CDR3 spans 14 residues. The trim removed 6 bases at V and 2 bases at J, leaving 5 bases unmatched. The CDR3 nucleotides are TGTGCCAGCAGGAATAGCGGGAGCACCTACGAGCAGTACTTC. This gives the protein CASRNSGSTYEQYF.

This chain joins TRBV2 and TRBJ1-4, with D possibly TRBD1 on 6 matching bases. V gave up 6 bases and J gave up 5 bases, with 16 bases separating them. Germline V gene data show CDR1 as SNHLY and CDR2 as FYNNEI. This CDR3 has 15 amino acids. Here the CDR3 DNA reads TGTGCCAGCAGACCTTATGACAGGAGGAATGAAAAACTGTTTTTT. Translating it yields CASRPYDRRNEKLFF.

J is TRBJ1-3 and V is TRBV18; the D gene is possibly TRBD1 (5 bases). CDR3 length equals 18 residues. V lost 2 bases, J lost 4 bases, and 21 bases lay in between. The V gene's germline CDR1 is KGHSH and CDR2 LQKENI. CDR3 amino acids: CASSPKQGYALKGNTIYF. The CDR3 region has the DNA TGTGCCAGCTCACCAAAGCAGGGCTACGCTCTTAAGGGAAACACCATATATTTT.

Here the CDR3 DNA reads TGTGCCAGTAGTATTGTGGAACAGCCGTCCTACAATGAGCAGTTCTTC. Its translation: CASSIVEQPSYNEQFF. This chain uses TRBV19 with TRBJ2-1; no definite D call. This CDR3 contains 16 residues. Trimming pared 3 bases from V and 1 base from J, leaving 13 bases between. Germline V CDR1 and CDR2: LNHDA, SQIVND (reference sequence).

The CDR3 nucleotides are TGTGCCAGTAGTACCGATCTAGCGGGGGCAGATACGCAGTATTTT. This sequence encodes CASSTDLAGADTQYF. The chain carries TRBV19 and TRBJ2-3, with 10 bases lining up with TRBD2. The CDR3 totals 15 residues. The V segment lost 4 bases and the J segment 4 bases; nucleotides outside the gene matches: 5. CDR1 is LNHDA and CDR2 is SQIVND in the germline V gene (reference sequence).

J is TRBJ2-7 and V is TRBV5-1, with 11 bases matching TRBD2. Germline CDR1 SGHRS, CDR2 YFSETQ. The length of the CDR3 is 18 residues. J was trimmed by 3 bases and V by 0 bases; bases with no gene match: 11. Written as DNA, the CDR3 is TGCGCCAGCAGCTTGGCTAGCGGGGGGCGCAATAAGTTCTACGAGCAGTACTTC. This translates into CASSLASGGRNKFYEQYF. The full variable domain, rest sourced from reference TRBV5-1 and TRBJ2-7, is KAGVTQTPRYLIKTRGQQVTLSCSPISGHRSVSWYQQTPGQGLQFLFEYFSETQRNKGNFPGRFSGRQFSNSRSEMNVSTLELGDSALYLCASSLASGGRNKFYEQYFGPGTRLTVT.

The V call is TRBV18, the J call TRBJ2-2; D gene ambiguous. The V gene's germline CDR1 is KGHSH and CDR2 LQKENI. The CDR3 sequence is 14 residues long. V lost 3 bases to trimming and J lost 4 bases, with 9 bases between them. CDR3: CASSPERSTGELFF. CDR3 in DNA: TGTGCCAGCTCACCCGAGAGGTCCACCGGGGAGCTGTTTTTT.

The chain couples TRBV6-2 or TRBV6-3 to TRBJ1-6; the match to TRBD1 covers 10 bases. The CDR3 spans 16 residues. J gave up 5 bases and V 2 bases, and 3 bases lay outside the gene matches. Germline lookup yields CDR1 MNHEY and CDR2 SVGEGT. The CDR3 loop reads CASSYRTGGNNSPLHF. CDR3 nucleotides: TGTGCCAGCAGTTACAGGACAGGGGGGAATAATTCACCCCTCCACTTT.

The V and J genes are TRBV5-6 and TRBJ1-2; TRBD1 aligns across 8 bases. Germline V lookup: CDR1 SGHDT, CDR2 YYEEEE. V shed 3 bases and J 7 bases; nucleotides not matched to a gene: 2. The CDR3 length is 12 residues. CDR3 protein: CASSWGTGGYTF. The CDR3 nucleotides read TGTGCCAGCAGCTGGGGGACAGGTGGCTACACCTTC.

V and J are TRBV2 and TRBJ2-5; D is possibly TRBD1 (6 bases). This CDR3 contains 12 residues. CDR1 SNHLY and CDR2 FYNNEI come from the germline V gene. V lost 3 bases to trimming and J lost 4 bases, with 6 bases between them. CDR3 sequence: CASSDRGETQYF. CDR3 nucleotides: TGTGCCAGCAGTGACAGGGGAGAGACCCAGTACTTC.

Comment on this clone: It may be a read error: a sequence one base away is much more abundant. The chain employs TRBV7-9 and TRBJ1-2; TRBD1 matches at 7 bases. This CDR3 spans 13 amino acids. The V gene's germline CDR1 is SEHNR and CDR2 FQNEAQ (reference sequence). The trim removed 4 bases at V and 3 bases at J, leaving 2 bases unmatched. The DNA for the CDR3 is TGTGCCAGCAGCTCTACAGGGGACTATGGCTACACCTTC. Translated, it gives CASSSTGDYGYTF. The full variable domain, in which reference TRBV7-9 and TRBJ1-2 provide the parts outside the CDR3, is DTGVSQNPRHKITKRGQNVTFRCDPISEHNRLYWYRQTLGQGPEFLTYFQNEAQLEKSRLLSDRFSAERPKGSFSTLEIQRTEQGDSAMYLCASSSTGDYGYTFGSGTRLTVV.

The chain combines TRBV5-4 with TRBJ2-3; D is perhaps TRBD2 (6 bases). Trimming stripped 1 base from V and 6 bases from J, with 21 bases between. Germline lookup yields CDR1 SGHNT and CDR2 YYREEE (reference sequence). CDR3 length: 17 amino acids. DNA of the CDR3: TGTGCCAGCAGCTTGACCGCAACCTCAGCTGCGGGGGATACGCAGTATTTT. It codes for CASSLTATSAAGDTQYF. Drawing the rest from reference TRBV5-4 and TRBJ2-3, the complete variable domain is ETGVTQSPTHLIKTRGQQVTLRCSSQSGHNTVSWYQQALGQGPQFIFQYYREEENGRGNFPPRFSGLQFPNYSSELNVNALELDDSALYLCASSLTATSAAGDTQYFGPGTRLTVL.

This clone was recorded once. The gene calls are TRBV11-2 and TRBJ2-7, with a possible D match to TRBD1 (7 bases). Between the trimmed V and J ends, which lost 10 bases and 0 bases, there was a span of 13 bases. The CDR3 length is 13 residues. Germline assignment: CDR1 SGHAT and CDR2 FQNNGV. CDR3 sequence (DNA): TGTGCCACGGCGGGGACAGCCTCCTACGAGCAGTACTTC. Translated, it gives CATAGTASYEQYF. Drawing the rest from reference TRBV11-2 and TRBJ2-7, the complete variable domain is EAGVAQSPRYKIIEKRQSVAFWCNPISGHATLYWYQQILGQGPKLLIQFQNNGVVDDSQLPKDRFSAERLKGVDSTLKIQPAKLEDSAVYLCATAGTASYEQYFGPGTRLTVT.

The chain has TRBV9 and TRBJ1-2; 8 nucleotides match TRBD1. This CDR3 spans 15 amino acids. Germline-derived CDR1 and CDR2 are SGDLS and YYNGEE. The V and J ends lost 4 bases and 4 bases, in that order; junction bases with no gene match: 9. The DNA of the CDR3 is TGTGCCAGCAGCCCAGAGACAGGGGCGGCCTATGGCTACACCTTC. This encodes CASSPETGAAYGYTF.